The source of this TCR beta chain is a study of T cells after posttransplantation cyclophosphamide. Cyclophosphamide on days +3 and +4 followed busulfan-fludarabine conditioning and a marrow graft. Sequencing used immunoSEQ multiplex PCR; TCRdb keeps in-frame clones, though not all of them. The sample has approximately 15,000 clones, none seen only once. This CDR3 spans 14 amino acids. V was trimmed by 0 bases and J by 12 bases, leaving 15 bases between them. The V gene's germline CDR1 is LGHNA and CDR2 YNFKEQ. Findings and caveats of the study: Blood and skin or GI T cell repertoires showed limited TRB overlap.

This clone was observed at least ten times. Its cognate antigen is unknown. Here the sequenced sample was PBMCs, taken after allogeneic stem cell transplant with posttransplant cyclophosphamide. V and J are TRBV4-2 and TRBJ2-1; D possibly corresponds to TRBD2 (5 bases). This TCR derives from a female patient younger than 45 who received an allogeneic stem cell transplant from a related donor, was CMV-positive, and had no GVHD. Some T cells here may be from the graft donor. DNA for the CDR3: TGTGCCAGCAGCCAAGATAACGTCCGGGGTGGGCAGTTCTTC. Its protein is CASSQDNVRGGQFF.